What follows describes a single TCR beta chain. What it binds is unknown. This record comes from a study of cytomegalovirus exposure and HLA in healthy donors. On the study more broadly: Clustering assigned 70% to 90% of the roughly 400 genotyped donors to the Caucasian-associated ancestry cluster.

Broader study findings: The records held CMV serostatus as the only immune exposure information. Reports showed the classifier diagnosing cytomegalovirus status with high specificity and sensitivity. Whilst most TCR sequences proved rare, a subset of public TCRs occurred across many donors.

PCR was performed using 60 Vbeta and 13 Jbeta primers. Produced via immunoSEQ multiplex PCR; TCRdb's table is partial and in-frame only. The sample carries about 200,000 clones, approximately 88% recorded once. Trimming cost V 0 bases and J 3 bases; bases outside gene matches: 2. This CDR3 comprises 15 residues. Per germline, CDR1 SGDLS and CDR2 YYNGEE. This chain links TRBV9 with TRBJ2-3, with 9 bases identical to TRBD2. Sequencing was done on a sample of PBMCs. This TCR was recovered from a boy aged 2 to 9 in good health and CMV-seronegative. The CDR3 DNA reads TGTGCCAGCAGCGTAGTTAGCGGGGGTACAGATACGCAGTATTTT. Protein sequence: CASSVVSGGTDTQYF.